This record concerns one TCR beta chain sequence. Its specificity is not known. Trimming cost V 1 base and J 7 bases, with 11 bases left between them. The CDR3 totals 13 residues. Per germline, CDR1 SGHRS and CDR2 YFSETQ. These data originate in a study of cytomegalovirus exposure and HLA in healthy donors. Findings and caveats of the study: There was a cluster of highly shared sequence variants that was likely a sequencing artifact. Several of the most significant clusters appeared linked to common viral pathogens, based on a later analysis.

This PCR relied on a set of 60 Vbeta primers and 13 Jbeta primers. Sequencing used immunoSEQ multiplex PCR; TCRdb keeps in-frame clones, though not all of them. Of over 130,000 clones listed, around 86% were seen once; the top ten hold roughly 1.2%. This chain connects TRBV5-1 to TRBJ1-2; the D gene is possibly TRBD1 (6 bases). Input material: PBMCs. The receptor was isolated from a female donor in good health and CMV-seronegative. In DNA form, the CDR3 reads TGCGCCAGCAGCTTGATGGGGGCGGCTGGCTACACCTTC. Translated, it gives CASSLMGAAGYTF.